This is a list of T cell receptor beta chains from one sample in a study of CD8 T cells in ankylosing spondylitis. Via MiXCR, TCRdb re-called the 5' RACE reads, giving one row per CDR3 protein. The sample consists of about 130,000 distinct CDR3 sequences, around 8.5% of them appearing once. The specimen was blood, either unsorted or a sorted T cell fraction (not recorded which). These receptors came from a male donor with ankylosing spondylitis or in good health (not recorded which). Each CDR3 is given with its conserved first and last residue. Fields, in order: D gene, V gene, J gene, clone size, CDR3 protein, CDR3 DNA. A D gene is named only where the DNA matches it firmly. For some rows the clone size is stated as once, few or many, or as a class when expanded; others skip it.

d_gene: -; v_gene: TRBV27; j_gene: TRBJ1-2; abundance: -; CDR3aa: CASSFRAGYGYTF; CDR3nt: TGTGCCAGCAGTTTTAGGGCCGGCTATGGCTACACCTTC
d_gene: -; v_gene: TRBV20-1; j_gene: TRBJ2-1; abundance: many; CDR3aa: CSARSLGGVVNEQFF; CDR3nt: TGCAGTGCTAGAAGTCTCGGGGGAGTGGTTAATGAGCAGTTCTTC
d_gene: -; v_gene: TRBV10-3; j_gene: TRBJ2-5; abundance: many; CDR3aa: CAISELGDQETQYF; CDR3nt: TGTGCCATCAGTGAGTTGGGAGACCAAGAGACCCAGTACTTC
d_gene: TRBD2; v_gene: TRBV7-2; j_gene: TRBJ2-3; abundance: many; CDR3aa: CASSSAGTRSTDTQYF; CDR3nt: TGTGCCAGCAGCTCGGCCGGGACTAGAAGCACAGATACGCAGTATTTT
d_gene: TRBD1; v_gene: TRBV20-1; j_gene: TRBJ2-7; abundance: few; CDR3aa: CSARDWGQGIEQYF; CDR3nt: TGCAGTGCTAGAGATTGGGGACAGGGGATCGAGCAGTACTTC
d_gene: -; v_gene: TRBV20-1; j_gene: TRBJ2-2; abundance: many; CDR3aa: CSARGLMAGELFF; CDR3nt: TGCAGTGCTAGAGGACTAATGGCCGGGGAGCTGTTTTTT
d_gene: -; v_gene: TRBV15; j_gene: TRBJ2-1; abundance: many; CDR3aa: CATSRGGLTSSYNEQFF; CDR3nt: TGTGCCACCAGCAGAGGAGGACTAACGAGCTCCTACAATGAGCAGTTCTTC
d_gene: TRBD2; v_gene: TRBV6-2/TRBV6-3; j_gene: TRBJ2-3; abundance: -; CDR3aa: CASRTRTSGSTDTQYF; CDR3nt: TGTGCCAGCAGAACAAGGACTAGCGGGAGCACAGATACGCAGTATTTT
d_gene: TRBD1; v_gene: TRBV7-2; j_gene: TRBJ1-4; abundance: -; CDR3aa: CASSSLGQAHEKLFF; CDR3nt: TGTGCCAGCAGCTCCTTGGGACAGGCCCATGAAAAACTGTTTTTT
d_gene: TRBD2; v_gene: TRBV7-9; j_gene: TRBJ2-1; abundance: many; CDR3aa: CASRAGLAGHDEQFF; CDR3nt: TGTGCCAGCAGAGCGGGACTAGCGGGACACGATGAGCAGTTCTTC
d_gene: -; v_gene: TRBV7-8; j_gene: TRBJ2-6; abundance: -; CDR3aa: CASSKMSFLTGANVLTF; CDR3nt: TGTGCCAGCAGCAAAATGTCCTTTTTAACTGGGGCCAACGTCCTGACTTTC
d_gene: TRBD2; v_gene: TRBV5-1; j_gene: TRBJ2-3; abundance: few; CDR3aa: CASSATPGLAGVGDTQYF; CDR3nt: TGCGCCAGCAGCGCCACGCCGGGACTAGCGGGAGTTGGTGATACGCAGTATTTT
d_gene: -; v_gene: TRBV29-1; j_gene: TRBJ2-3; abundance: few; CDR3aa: CSVARIDTDTQYF; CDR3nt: TGCAGCGTTGCCCGGATTGACACAGATACGCAGTATTTT
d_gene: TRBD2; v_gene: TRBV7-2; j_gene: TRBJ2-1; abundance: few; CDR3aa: CASSLDDGRAYNEQFF; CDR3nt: TGTGCCAGCAGCTTAGACGACGGGAGGGCCTACAATGAGCAGTTCTTC
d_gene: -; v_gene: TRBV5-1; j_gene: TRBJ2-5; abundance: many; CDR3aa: CASRTQTVETQYF; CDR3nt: TGCGCCAGCAGAACACAGACTGTGGAGACCCAGTACTTC
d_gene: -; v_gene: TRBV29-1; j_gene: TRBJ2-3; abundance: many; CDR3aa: CSVDGQTGIDPDTQYF; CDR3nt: TGCAGCGTTGATGGGCAAACCGGGATAGATCCAGATACGCAGTATTTT
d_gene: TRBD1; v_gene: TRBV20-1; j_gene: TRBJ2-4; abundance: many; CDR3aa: CSAYDRGNIQYF; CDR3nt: TGCAGTGCGTACGACAGGGGAAACATTCAGTACTTC
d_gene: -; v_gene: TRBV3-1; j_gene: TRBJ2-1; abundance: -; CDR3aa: CASSPMGDSYNEQFF; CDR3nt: TGTGCCAGCAGCCCTATGGGGGATTCCTACAATGAGCAGTTCTTC
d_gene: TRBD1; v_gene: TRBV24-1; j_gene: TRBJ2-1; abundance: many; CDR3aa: CATSQGSFGNEQFF; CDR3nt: TGTGCCACCTCACAGGGGTCCTTTGGGAATGAGCAGTTCTTC
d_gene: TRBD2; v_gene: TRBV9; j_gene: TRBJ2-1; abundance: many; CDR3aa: CASSYGGLVNTYNEQFF; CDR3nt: TGTGCCAGCAGCTATGGGGGACTAGTCAACACCTACAATGAGCAGTTCTTC
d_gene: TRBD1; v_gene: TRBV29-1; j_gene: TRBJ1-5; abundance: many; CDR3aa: CSATTGIGSQPQHF; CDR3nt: TGCAGCGCCACGACAGGGATTGGGAGTCAGCCCCAGCATTTT
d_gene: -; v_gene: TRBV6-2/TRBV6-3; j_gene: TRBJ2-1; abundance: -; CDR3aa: CASSYGTDYNEQFF; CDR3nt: TGTGCCAGCAGTTACGGGACTGATTACAATGAGCAGTTCTTC
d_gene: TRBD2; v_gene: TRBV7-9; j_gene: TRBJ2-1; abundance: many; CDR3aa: CASSLWGGGLDNEQFF; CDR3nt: TGTGCCAGCAGCTTATGGGGTGGGGGACTAGACAATGAGCAGTTCTTC
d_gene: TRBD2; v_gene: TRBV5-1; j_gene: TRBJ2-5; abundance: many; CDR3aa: CASSLGGLAAMETQYF; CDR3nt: TGCGCCAGCAGCCTGGGCGGACTAGCAGCAATGGAGACCCAGTACTTC
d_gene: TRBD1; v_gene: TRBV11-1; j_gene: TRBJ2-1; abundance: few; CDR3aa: CASSLAFTRDRGAYNEQFF; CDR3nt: TGTGCCAGCAGCTTAGCGTTCACCCGTGACAGGGGGGCCTACAATGAGCAGTTCTTC
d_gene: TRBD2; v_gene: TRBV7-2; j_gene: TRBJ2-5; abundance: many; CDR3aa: CASSLARAGGQETQYF; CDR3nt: TGTGCCAGCAGCTTAGCGCGGGCGGGAGGACAAGAGACCCAGTACTTC
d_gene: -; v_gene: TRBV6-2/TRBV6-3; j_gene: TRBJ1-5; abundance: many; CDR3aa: CASSYRPGRASDSNQPQHF; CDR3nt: TGTGCCAGCAGTTACCGCCCCGGTAGGGCCTCAGATAGCAATCAGCCCCAGCATTTT
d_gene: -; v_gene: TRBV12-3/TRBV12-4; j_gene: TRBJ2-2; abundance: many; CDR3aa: CASSLALDGELFF; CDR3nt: TGTGCCAGCAGTTTAGCTTTAGACGGGGAGCTGTTTTTT
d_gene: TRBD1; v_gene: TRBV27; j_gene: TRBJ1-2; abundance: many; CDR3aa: CASSSRQGNTSQHGYTF; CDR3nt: TGTGCCAGCAGTTCGAGACAGGGCAACACCTCGCAGCATGGCTACACCTTC
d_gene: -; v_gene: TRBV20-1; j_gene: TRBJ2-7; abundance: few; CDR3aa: CSARDNTEYEQYF; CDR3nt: TGCAGTGCTAGAGATAACACTGAATACGAGCAGTACTTC
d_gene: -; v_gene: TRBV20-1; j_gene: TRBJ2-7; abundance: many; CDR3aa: CSARDTNRDEQYF; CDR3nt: TGCAGTGCTAGAGATACCAACCGCGACGAGCAGTACTTC
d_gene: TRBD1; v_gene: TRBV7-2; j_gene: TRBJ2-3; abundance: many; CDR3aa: CASSYTGGFTDTQYF; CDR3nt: TGTGCCAGCAGTTATACAGGGGGTTTCACAGATACGCAGTATTTT
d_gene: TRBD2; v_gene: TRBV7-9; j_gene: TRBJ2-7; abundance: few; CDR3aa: CASSVGLAGHSYEQYF; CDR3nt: TGTGCCAGCAGCGTGGGACTAGCGGGACACTCCTACGAGCAGTACTTC
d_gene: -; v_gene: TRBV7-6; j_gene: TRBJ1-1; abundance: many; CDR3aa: CASSTVNTEAFF; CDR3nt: TGTGCCAGCAGTACGGTCAACACTGAAGCTTTCTTT
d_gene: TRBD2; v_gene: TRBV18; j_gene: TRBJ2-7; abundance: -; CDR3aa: CASSPPTSGRAHEQYF; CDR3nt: TGTGCCAGCTCACCACCGACTAGCGGGAGAGCGCACGAGCAGTACTTC
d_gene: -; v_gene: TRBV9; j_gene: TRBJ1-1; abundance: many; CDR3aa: CASSAMMDQSPNLGAFF; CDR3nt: TGTGCCAGCAGCGCGATGATGGACCAAAGCCCTAACCTCGGAGCTTTCTTT
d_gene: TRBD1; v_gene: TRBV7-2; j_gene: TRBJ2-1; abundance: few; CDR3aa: CASKPGTGGYNEQFF; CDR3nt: TGTGCCAGCAAACCCGGGACAGGGGGCTACAATGAGCAGTTCTTC
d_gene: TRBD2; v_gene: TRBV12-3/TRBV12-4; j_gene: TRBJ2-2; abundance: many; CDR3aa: CASSLLAGTGTGELFF; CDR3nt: TGTGCCAGCAGTTTGTTAGCGGGTACGGGCACCGGGGAGCTGTTTTTT
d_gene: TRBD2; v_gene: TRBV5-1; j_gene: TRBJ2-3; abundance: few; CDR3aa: CASSQAGGPSDTQYF; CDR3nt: TGCGCCAGCAGCCAAGCGGGAGGGCCCTCAGATACGCAGTATTTT
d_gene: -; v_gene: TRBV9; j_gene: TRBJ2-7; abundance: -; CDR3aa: CASSADVNSYEQYF; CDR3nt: TGTGCCAGCAGCGCGGACGTAAACTCCTACGAGCAGTACTTC
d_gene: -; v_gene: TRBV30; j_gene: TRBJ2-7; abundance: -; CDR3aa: CAWSVLHEQYF; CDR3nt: TGTGCCTGGAGTGTACTACACGAGCAGTACTTC
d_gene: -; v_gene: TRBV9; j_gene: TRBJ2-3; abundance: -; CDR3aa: CASSVGSTSSTDTQYF; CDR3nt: TGTGCCAGCAGCGTAGGTAGCACATCTAGCACAGATACGCAGTATTTT
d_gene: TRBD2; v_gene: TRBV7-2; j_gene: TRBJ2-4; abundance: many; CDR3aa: CASSLGQTSGAKNIQYF; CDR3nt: TGTGCCAGCAGCTTAGGCCAGACTAGCGGGGCCAAAAACATTCAGTACTTC
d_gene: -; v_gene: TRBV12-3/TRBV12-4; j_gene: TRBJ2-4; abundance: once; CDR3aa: CASSFSWGSKNIQYF; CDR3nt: TGTGCCAGCAGTTTCTCGTGGGGATCCAAAAACATTCAGTACTTC
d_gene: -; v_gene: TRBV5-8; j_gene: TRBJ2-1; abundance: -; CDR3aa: CASSYLAVSYNEQFF; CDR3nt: TGTGCCAGCAGCTACCTAGCAGTCTCCTACAATGAGCAGTTCTTC
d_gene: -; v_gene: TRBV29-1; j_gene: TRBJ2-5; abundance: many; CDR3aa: CSEDRGDGTQYF; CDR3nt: TGCAGCGAAGACAGAGGCGACGGGACCCAGTACTTC
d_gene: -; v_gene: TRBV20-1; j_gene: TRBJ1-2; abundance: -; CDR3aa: CSAGGGGRNYGYTF; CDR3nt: TGCAGTGCTGGGGGTGGCGGCCGTAACTATGGCTACACCTTC
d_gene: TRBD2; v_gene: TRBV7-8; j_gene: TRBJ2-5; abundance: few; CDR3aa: CASSQRTSGSAETQYF; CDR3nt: TGTGCCAGCAGCCAACGGACTAGCGGGAGTGCCGAGACCCAGTACTTC
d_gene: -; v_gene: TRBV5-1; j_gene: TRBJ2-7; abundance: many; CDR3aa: CASSFLFSYEQYF; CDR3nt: TGCGCCAGCAGCTTTCTTTTCTCCTACGAGCAGTACTTC
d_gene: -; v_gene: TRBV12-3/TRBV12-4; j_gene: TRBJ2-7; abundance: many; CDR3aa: CASSFFSGKVDEQYF; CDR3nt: TGTGCCAGCAGTTTCTTTTCCGGGAAGGTGGACGAGCAGTACTTC
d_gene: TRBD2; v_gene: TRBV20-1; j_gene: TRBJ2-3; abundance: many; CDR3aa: CSARLAGVSTDTQYF; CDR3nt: TGCAGTGCTAGACTAGCGGGAGTTTCCACAGATACGCAGTATTTT
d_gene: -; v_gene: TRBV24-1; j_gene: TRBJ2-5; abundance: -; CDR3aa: CATRGTIQETQYF; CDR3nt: TGTGCCACCAGGGGAACTATACAAGAGACCCAGTACTTC
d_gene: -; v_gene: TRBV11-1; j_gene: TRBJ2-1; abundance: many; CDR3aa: CASSLYRGTSLSSYNEQFF; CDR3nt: TGTGCCAGCAGCTTATATCGGGGAACTTCCCTTAGCTCCTACAATGAGCAGTTCTTC